Below, 18 T cell receptor beta chains from the same sample are listed, as sequenced in a study of T-cell memory formation after mild COVID-19. TCRdb analysed the 5' RACE reads with MiXCR anew, one entry per CDR3 protein. The sample lists hundreds of thousands of distinct CDR3 sequences, around 20% occurring once. The sequenced sample consisted of PBMCs or a T cell subset sorted from them (not recorded which). The receptors shown here come from an adult woman who had mild COVID-19 (a few samples of this study predate the infection). Cell type and time point are not known.

The table lists this clonotype with a few counts. The chain employs TRBV4-3 and TRBJ2-2, with unresolved D. This CDR3 is built from 15 residues. The germline V and J ends were trimmed by 0 bases and 6 bases, with 11 bases remaining between them. CDR1 is LGHNA, CDR2 YSLEER, per germline. CDR3 sequence reads: CASSQEYGVPGELFF. DNA of the CDR3: TGCGCCAGCAGCCAAGAATATGGGGTCCCCGGGGAGCTGTTTTTT.

The chain links TRBV24-1 to TRBJ2-5; 7 bases match TRBD1. Germline V gives CDR1 KGHDR, CDR2 SFDVKD. With 2 bases clipped from V and 1 base from J, the junction kept 3 bases outside the gene matches. This CDR3 is 15 amino acids long. This CDR3 reads CATSDSGTAQETQYF. As DNA, the CDR3 is TGTGCCACCAGTGATTCTGGGACAGCCCAAGAGACCCAGTACTTC.

This clonotype has a handful of counts. The V and J genes are TRBV29-1 and TRBJ1-3, with D maybe TRBD1 (6 bases). Germline values: CDR1 SQVTM, CDR2 ANQGSEA. This CDR3 is 13 amino acids long. Trimming shortened V by 4 bases and J by 1 base, and 8 bases separated the two germline ends. CDR3 nucleotide sequence: TGCAGCGTTGTCACAGGGTCTGGAAACACCATATATTTT. Translation: CSVVTGSGNTIYF. The whole variable domain, filled in from reference TRBV29-1 and TRBJ1-3, reads SAVISQKPSRDICQRGTSLTIQCQVDSQVTMMFWYRQQPGQSLTLIATANQGSEATYESGFVIDKFPISRPNLTFSTLTVSNMSPEDSSIYLCSVVTGSGNTIYFGEGSWLTVV.

This clonotype was observed a handful of times. CDR3 in DNA: TGTGCCAGCAGCCCACTAGGCGGGACAGGTGTTGTCTATGGCTACACCTTC. It translates to CASSPLGGTGVVYGYTF. The rearrangement uses TRBV7-9 and TRBJ1-2; 8 positions agree with TRBD1. The V and J ends lost 5 bases and 4 bases, in that order; junction bases with no gene match: 15. This CDR3 is built from 17 residues. Germline values: CDR1 SEHNR, CDR2 FQNEAQ (reference sequence). Together with reference TRBV7-9 and TRBJ1-2, the CDR3 gives the full variable domain: DTGVSQNPRHKITKRGQNVTFRCDPISEHNRLYWYRQTLGQGPEFLTYFQNEAQLEKSRLLSDRFSAERPKGSFSTLEIQRTEQGDSAMYLCASSPLGGTGVVYGYTFGSGTRLTVV.

This clonotype was observed a few times. The V gene is TRBV30, the J gene TRBJ2-7, with D perhaps assigned TRBD1 or TRBD2 (5 bases each). V lost 8 bases, J lost 0 bases, and 17 bases lay in between. Per germline, CDR1 GTSNPN and CDR2 SVGIG (reference sequence). The CDR3 covers 14 residues. The CDR3 sequence is CAGTNSVSSYEQYF. The CDR3 DNA sequence: TGTGCCGGGACGAACAGCGTGAGCTCCTACGAGCAGTACTTC.

This clonotype was recorded a few times. This chain uses TRBV7-3 with TRBJ2-1, with D unresolved. In germline, CDR1 is SGHTA, CDR2 FQGTGA. V was pared by 5 bases and J by 5 bases, with 10 bases between. The CDR3 loop spans 13 amino acids. The CDR3 loop is CASSPTADNEQFF. CDR3 bases: TGTGCCAGCAGCCCAACGGCGGACAATGAGCAGTTCTTC.

This clonotype was recorded once. The genes are TRBV20-1 and TRBJ1-5, with 8 nucleotides matching TRBD1. The junction had 7 bases not matched to a gene; V was cut back by 1 base and J by 2 bases. CDR1 is DFQATT and CDR2 is SNEGSKA in the germline V gene (reference sequence). The CDR3 loop spans 16 amino acids. The DNA of the CDR3 is TGCAGTGCTAGAGTTGCAGGGGGCGCAGGCAATCAGCCCCAGCATTTT. Protein: CSARVAGGAGNQPQHF.

The rearrangement uses TRBV4-3 and TRBJ1-2, with a possible D match to TRBD1 (6 bases). The CDR3 spans 18 residues. The V gene lost 1 base and the J gene lost 4 bases, with 22 bases spanning the gap. From germline, CDR1 is LGHNA and CDR2 YSLEER. Here the CDR3 DNA reads TGCGCCAGCAGCCAAGCGACCCCGAGCCGGGACATCCGCTATGGCTACACCTTC. The encoded protein is CASSQATPSRDIRYGYTF.

The V gene is TRBV19, the J gene TRBJ2-1; D is perhaps TRBD1 (6 bases). V was pared by 10 bases and J by 0 bases, with 19 bases between. Germline V gives CDR1 LNHDA, CDR2 SQIVND (reference sequence). CDR3 length equals 16 residues. The CDR3 here is CATADRVTPSYNEQFF. The CDR3 DNA reads as TGTGCCACTGCGGACAGAGTCACACCCTCCTACAATGAGCAGTTCTTC.

This clonotype came up a few times. One junction end does not reproduce the germline sequence, and a read error may be involved. This chain uses TRBV7-7 with TRBJ2-5; 9 bases are shared with TRBD2. Per germline, CDR1 SSHAT and CDR2 FNYEAQ (reference sequence). There are 14 residues in the CDR3. The CDR3 DNA follows: TGTGCTAGCAGCCCCGGGACTAGCTATCCGCCCCAGTACTTC. Its protein is CASSPGTSYPPQYF.

This clonotype was seen more than once but under ten times. This chain joins TRBV7-9 and TRBJ2-3, with TRBD2 matching over 9 bases. Trimming removed 2 bases from V and 4 bases from J; junction bases left unmatched: 4. Germline CDR1 SEHNR, CDR2 FQNEAQ (reference sequence). The CDR3 covers 15 residues. The CDR3 nucleotides read TGTGCCAGCAGCTTACGGCGGGGGGGCCCAGATACGCAGTATTTT. Translation gives CASSLRRGGPDTQYF.

This clonotype has just a few counts. This sequence joins TRBV11-3 and TRBJ2-4; D gene uncertain. V was shortened by 0 bases and J by 1 base, with 4 bases between the two germline ends. There are 14 residues in the CDR3. Germline values: CDR1 SGHNT, CDR2 YENEEA. The CDR3 region is CASSLDPAKNIQYF. For the CDR3, the DNA is TGTGCCAGCAGCTTAGATCCGGCCAAAAACATTCAGTACTTC. The full variable domain, with the rest looked up from reference TRBV11-3 and TRBJ2-4, is EAGVVQSPRYKIIEKKQPVAFWCNPISGHNTLYWYLQNLGQGPELLIRYENEEAVDDSQLPKDRFSAERLKGVDSTLKIQPAELGDSAVYLCASSLDPAKNIQYFGAGTRLSVL.

The chain joins TRBV4-1 to TRBJ2-3; 9 nucleotides agree with TRBD2. This CDR3 region has 17 residues. Germline trimming cut 3 bases from V and 6 bases from J; bases unmatched to any gene: 13. Per germline, CDR1 MGHRA and CDR2 YSYEKL. The DNA for the CDR3 is TGCGCCAGCAGCCACGGGGCTAGCGGGGTGGATGCGGATACGCAGTATTTT. Residues: CASSHGASGVDADTQYF.

The V and J genes are TRBV2 and TRBJ2-1, with 10 bases lining up with TRBD2. Germline V gene sequence: CDR1 SNHLY, CDR2 FYNNEI. CDR3 length: 14 amino acids. V lost 5 bases to trimming and J lost 9 bases; unmatched junction nucleotides: 7. The CDR3 loop reads CASSKREGDSEQFF. DNA of the CDR3: TGTGCCAGCAGTAAGCGGGAGGGCGATAGTGAGCAGTTCTTC.

This clonotype was detected a few times. The chain recombines TRBV6-5 with TRBJ2-7, with a possible D match to TRBD1 (5 bases). This CDR3 contains 13 residues. The V end was cut by 8 bases, the J end by 1 base, with 12 bases between. The germline V gene has CDR1 MNHEY and CDR2 SVGAGI. This chain's CDR3 is CASGAVPSYEQYF. CDR3 bases: TGTGCCAGCGGGGCAGTACCATCCTACGAGCAGTACTTC.

This clonotype has a count of ten or more. J is TRBJ1-5 and V is TRBV24-1; TRBD1 might be the D (6 bases). The germline V gene has CDR1 KGHDR and CDR2 SFDVKD. The length of the CDR3 is 17 residues. Trimming removed 5 bases from V and 3 bases from J, with 19 bases in between. CDR3 in amino acids: CATSGGQQGLLNQPQHF. The DNA for the CDR3 is TGTGCCACCAGTGGGGGACAACAGGGTCTCCTCAATCAGCCCCAGCATTTT.

In its sample, this clonotype was seen a few times. V usage is TRBV9 and J usage is TRBJ2-3; TRBD2 agrees at 9 bases. Germline V CDR1 and CDR2: SGDLS, YYNGEE. The CDR3 has 16 amino acids. V trimming: 2 bases; J trimming: 0 bases; junction bases outside the gene matches: 4. The CDR3 nucleotides are TGTGCCAGCAGCGTTCTAGCGGGACACAGCACAGATACGCAGTATTTT. Protein product: CASSVLAGHSTDTQYF.

This clonotype was seen more than once but under ten times. The chain joins TRBV7-9 to TRBJ2-7; D not resolved. The V end lost 1 base, the J end lost 2 bases, and 6 bases lay between the germline ends. The CDR3 covers 13 residues. The germline CDR1 and CDR2 sequences are SEHNR and FQNEAQ (reference sequence). CDR3 in DNA: TGTGCCAGCAGCTTAGTGGATCCCTACGAGCAGTACTTC. This sequence encodes CASSLVDPYEQYF. Supplemented by reference TRBV7-9 and TRBJ2-7, the full variable domain reads DTGVSQNPRHKITKRGQNVTFRCDPISEHNRLYWYRQTLGQGPEFLTYFQNEAQLEKSRLLSDRFSAERPKGSFSTLEIQRTEQGDSAMYLCASSLVDPYEQYFGPGTRLTVT.